This T cell receptor (beta chain) was recorded in a study of molecular identifiers for immune sequencing clone quantification. TCRdb used MiXCR to reprocess the PCR reads, holding one entry per CDR3 protein. This sample has around 480,000 distinct CDR3 sequences; roughly 24% occur once, and the top ten carry around 0.76%. Details on this clonotype: A much more abundant neighbour one base away suggests this may be a read error.

Germline V gene sequence: CDR1 SNHLY, CDR2 FYNNEI. V was shortened by 7 bases and J by 0 bases, with 10 bases between the two germline ends. The CDR3 is 14 residues long. The V and J genes are TRBV2 and TRBJ1-5; D ambiguous. This receptor was obtained from a human donor in good health. Some libraries in this study had Jurkat cell RNA spiked in. Sequencing input: naive CD8+ T cells from blood, with Jurkat cell RNA spiked in. The subset is: FACS-sorted CD8+CD4-CCR7+CD45RA+ naive T cells. CDR3 sequence (DNA): TGTGCCAGCATGGAGGGCTTTAGCAATCAGCCCCAGCATTTT. Its protein product is CASMEGFSNQPQHF.